The 19 T cell receptor beta chains listed next were all sequenced from one sample in a study of OX40 agonist ivuxolimab in advanced cancers. Library preparation was by the immunoSEQ multiplex PCR assay. This immuneACCESS table, as held by TCRdb, lists in-frame sequences with V and J called but not all clones. Of the missing ones, under half trace to an unresolved V gene in checked studies; the others have no known cause. Within this sample are some 90,000 clones, with approximately 91% of them counted one time only. The ten most abundant clones make up less than 0.35% of the sample. The sequences come from CD4+ or CD8+ T cells sorted from blood, collected in a trial of the OX40 agonist ivuxolimab. The receptors here all came from an adult with an advanced solid tumor such as melanoma, head and neck, liver or kidney cancer.

The chain couples TRBV5-6 to TRBJ2-3; possibly TRBD1 for D (6 bases). V was trimmed by 0 bases and J by 3 bases, leaving 8 bases between them. CDR1 is SGHDT, CDR2 YYEEEE, per germline. The CDR3 sequence is 14 residues long. The CDR3 here is CASSLARGTDTQYF. The DNA for the CDR3 is TGTGCCAGCAGCTTGGCCAGGGGTACAGATACGCAGTATTTT.

CDR3 in DNA: TGTGCCAGCAGTGACCCGGGGGACCCTGGCGGGCAGTTCTTC. It translates to CASSDPGDPGGQFF. The rearrangement joins TRBV2 to TRBJ2-1; D is possibly TRBD2 (6 bases). CDR1 and CDR2 (germline): SNHLY, FYNNEI. Trimming removed 3 bases from V and 12 bases from J, with 18 bases in between. CDR3 length: 14 amino acids.

The chain recombines TRBV19 with TRBJ2-1, with 7 bases aligning to TRBD1. Germline trimming cut 9 bases from V and 9 bases from J; bases unmatched to any gene: 14. The CDR3 runs 14 residues. CDR1 LNHDA and CDR2 SQIVND come from the germline V gene (reference sequence). This chain's CDR3 is CASAPRDSFGEQFF. The CDR3 region has the DNA TGTGCCAGCGCCCCCAGGGACAGCTTTGGTGAGCAGTTCTTC.

The J gene is TRBJ2-1, the V gene TRBV28; 7 bases align to TRBD2. Germline CDR1 is MDHEN and CDR2 is SYDVKM. The V gene end was trimmed by 3 bases and the J gene end by 5 bases; junction bases not matched to a gene: 7. The CDR3 loop spans 15 amino acids. CDR3 in DNA: TGTGCCAGCAGTTTTTATGGGGGAGGGCACAATGAGCAGTTCTTC. It is translated as CASSFYGGGHNEQFF. The full variable domain, rest sourced from reference TRBV28 and TRBJ2-1, is DVKVTQSSRYLVKRTGEKVFLECVQDMDHENMFWYRQDPGLGLRLIYFSYDVKMKEKGDIPEGYSVSREKKERFSLILESASTNQTSMYLCASSFYGGGHNEQFFGPGTRLTVL.

J is TRBJ2-7 and V is TRBV7-9; a weak D match, TRBD2 (8 bases). There are 16 residues in the CDR3. With 4 bases removed from V and 1 base from J, the gap between germline ends came to 17 bases. The germline V gene has CDR1 SEHNR and CDR2 FQNEAQ (reference sequence). The CDR3 DNA is TGTGCCAGCAGCTCATACAGGGGACTAGGGTCCTACGAGCAGTACTTC. It specifies CASSSYRGLGSYEQYF.

V and J are TRBV5-4 and TRBJ2-4; TRBD2 agrees at 8 bases. Germline loops: CDR1 SGHNT, CDR2 YYREEE (reference sequence). The V gene end was trimmed by 3 bases and the J gene end by 0 bases; junction bases not matched to a gene: 8. The CDR3 runs to 17 residues. The CDR3 bases are TGTGCCAGCAGCTCAGGCGGGGGGTTCGCAGCCAAAAACATTCAGTACTTC. It codes for CASSSGGGFAAKNIQYF. Full variable domain (missing parts from reference TRBV5-4 and TRBJ2-4): ETGVTQSPTHLIKTRGQQVTLRCSSQSGHNTVSWYQQALGQGPQFIFQYYREEENGRGNFPPRFSGLQFPNYSSELNVNALELDDSALYLCASSSGGGFAAKNIQYFGAGTRLSVL.

The chain combines TRBV21-1 with TRBJ2-2. TRBV21-1 is shown as a pseudogene. This CDR3 spans 14 amino acids. CDR3 in amino acids: CASSKTSGSGELFF. In nucleotides, the CDR3 is TGTGCCAGCAGCAAAACCTCTGGGTCCGGGGAGCTGTTTTTT.

The genes are TRBV10-1 and TRBJ1-1; D gene uncertain. CDR3 length: 13 residues. Germline V CDR1 and CDR2: WNHNN, SYGVQD (reference sequence). Trimming took off 4 bases at V and 0 bases at J, with 6 bases between the two ends. The CDR3 region has the DNA TGCGCCAGCAGTGCCGGTGTGAACACTGAAGCTTTCTTT. Its protein is CASSAGVNTEAFF.

The rearrangement links TRBV6-1 to TRBJ2-5, with TRBD2 matching 7 bases. The V gene end was trimmed by 4 bases and the J gene end by 1 base; junction bases not matched to a gene: 12. The germline V gene has CDR1 MNHNS and CDR2 SASEGT. The CDR3 has 17 residues. The CDR3, as DNA: TGTGCCAGCAGTGCCATCGGCGGGGGAGGGCCCCAAGAGACCCAGTACTTC. Translation: CASSAIGGGGPQETQYF.

The chain recombines TRBV28 with TRBJ2-2; D is undetermined. CDR1 MDHEN and CDR2 SYDVKM come from the germline V gene. The germline V and J ends were trimmed by 6 bases and 9 bases, with 11 bases remaining between them. The CDR3 loop spans 12 amino acids. Here the CDR3 reads CASSASPRELFF. The CDR3 bases are TGTGCCAGCAGCGCCTCTCCCCGGGAGCTGTTTTTT.

The rearrangement links TRBV4-2 to TRBJ2-5; D may match TRBD1 or TRBD2 (5 bases each). Germline loops: CDR1 LGHNA, CDR2 YNFKEQ. The V end lost 0 bases, the J end lost 0 bases, and 8 bases lay between the germline ends. This CDR3 spans 15 amino acids. This chain's CDR3 is CASSQDGTYQETQYF. As DNA, the CDR3 is TGTGCCAGCAGCCAAGACGGGACGTACCAAGAGACCCAGTACTTC.

The rearrangement joins TRBV4-3 to TRBJ2-5; 8 positions match TRBD1. Germline V CDR1 and CDR2: LGHNA, YSLEER. V lost 1 base and J lost 2; bases outside the gene matches: 0. The CDR3 totals 14 residues. The DNA of the CDR3 is TGCGCCAGCAGCCAAGGGACAGGGCAAGAGACCCAGTACTTC. Its protein is CASSQGTGQETQYF.

The chain recombines TRBV4-3 with TRBJ2-3, with D maybe TRBD2 (5 bases). Germline V gene data show CDR1 as LGHNA and CDR2 as YSLEER. Deletions cut 0 bases from V and 0 bases from J, with 10 bases between. CDR3 length: 16 amino acids. The CDR3 region is CASSQDFRGSTDTQYF. The CDR3 nucleotides read TGCGCCAGCAGCCAAGATTTTCGGGGAAGCACAGATACGCAGTATTTT.

The sample holds one count of this clone. The chain's CDR3 is CASSQPLGLADTGELFF. The CDR3 nucleotides read TGTGCCAGCAGTCAACCGCTGGGACTAGCAGACACCGGGGAGCTGTTTTTT. V and J are TRBV28 and TRBJ2-2, with 9 bases aligning to TRBD2. This CDR3 has 17 amino acids. CDR1 and CDR2 (germline): MDHEN, SYDVKM. Trimming at V came to 5 bases and at J to 3 bases, leaving 10 bases not matched to a gene.

This chain uses TRBV2 with TRBJ2-3; unclear D gene. The CDR3 has 10 amino acids. V dropped 7 bases and J dropped 3 bases, with 2 bases sitting between them. Germline V gene data show CDR1 as SNHLY and CDR2 as FYNNEI. In nucleotides, the CDR3 is TGTGCCAGCAAAACAGATACGCAGTATTTT. It specifies CASKTDTQYF. The variable domain in full, completed from reference TRBV2 and TRBJ2-3, reads EPEVTQTPSHQVTQMGQEVILRCVPISNHLYFYWYRQILGQKVEFLVSFYNNEISEKSEIFDDQFSVERPDGSNFTLKIRSTKLEDSAMYFCASKTDTQYFGPGTRLTVL.

This clone occurred once. The V call is TRBV4-1, the J call TRBJ1-2; 7 positions match TRBD1. This CDR3 is 14 amino acids long. The germline V gene encodes CDR1 MGHRA and CDR2 YSYEKL. V lost 5 bases and J lost 5; bases outside the gene matches: 8. CDR3 amino acids: CASSKLGGPYGYTF. The CDR3 DNA reads as TGCGCCAGCAGCAAATTAGGGGGCCCTTATGGCTACACCTTC.

About this clone: Other DNA sequences within the sample encode an identical CDR3. The rearrangement uses TRBV7-9 and TRBJ2-1; the D is unclear. Germline V gene data show CDR1 as SEHNR and CDR2 as FQNEAQ (reference sequence). Trimming left V 4 bases short and J 0 bases short, with 7 bases between. There are 14 residues in the CDR3. The CDR3 loop is CASSSGSSYNEQFF. The DNA for the CDR3 is TGTGCCAGCAGCTCCGGGTCCTCCTACAATGAGCAGTTCTTC.

The chain has TRBV11-1 and TRBJ2-7, with D possibly matching TRBD1 (6 bases). CDR1 and CDR2 (germline): SGHAT, FQDESV (reference sequence). Trimming took off 1 base at V and 6 bases at J, with 13 bases between the two ends. The CDR3 covers 14 residues. CDR3 sequence reads: CASSLEQGPAEQYF. The CDR3 region has the DNA TGTGCCAGCAGCTTAGAACAGGGTCCGGCCGAGCAGTACTTC. Using reference TRBV11-1 and TRBJ2-7 for the parts outside the CDR3, the full variable domain is EAEVAQSPRYKITEKSQAVAFWCDPISGHATLYWYRQILGQGPELLVQFQDESVVDDSQLPKDRFSAERLKGVDSTLKIQPAELGDSAMYLCASSLEQGPAEQYFGPGTRLTVT.

V gene TRBV11-2 combines with J gene TRBJ2-7; D could derive from TRBD1 or TRBD2 (5 bases each). The CDR3 is made up of 15 amino acids. The germline V gene has CDR1 SGHAT and CDR2 FQNNGV. V dropped 0 bases and J dropped 3 bases, with 12 bases sitting between them. CDR3 sequence (DNA): TGTGCCAGCAGCTTAGACGAGGGACGGATCTACGAGCAGTACTTC. Amino acid sequence: CASSLDEGRIYEQYF.